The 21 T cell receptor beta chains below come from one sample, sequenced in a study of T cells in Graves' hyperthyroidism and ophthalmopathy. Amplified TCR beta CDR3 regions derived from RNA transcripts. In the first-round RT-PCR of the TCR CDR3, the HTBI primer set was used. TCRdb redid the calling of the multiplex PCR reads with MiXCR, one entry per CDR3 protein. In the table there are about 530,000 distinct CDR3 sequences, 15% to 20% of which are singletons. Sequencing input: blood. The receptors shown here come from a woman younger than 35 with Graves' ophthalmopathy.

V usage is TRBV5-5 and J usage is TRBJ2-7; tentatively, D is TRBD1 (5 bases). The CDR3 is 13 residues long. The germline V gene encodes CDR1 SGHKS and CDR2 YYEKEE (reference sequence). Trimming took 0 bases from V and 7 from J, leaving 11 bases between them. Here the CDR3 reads CASSLDRPREQYF. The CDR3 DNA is TGTGCCAGCAGCTTGGACAGGCCGAGGGAGCAGTACTTC.

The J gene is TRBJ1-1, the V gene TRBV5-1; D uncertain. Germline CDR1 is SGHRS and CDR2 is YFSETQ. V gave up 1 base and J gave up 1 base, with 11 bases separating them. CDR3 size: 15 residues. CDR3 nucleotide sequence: TGCGCCAGCAGCTTGAACCTGGGCCAGAACACTGAAGCTTTCTTT. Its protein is CASSLNLGQNTEAFF.

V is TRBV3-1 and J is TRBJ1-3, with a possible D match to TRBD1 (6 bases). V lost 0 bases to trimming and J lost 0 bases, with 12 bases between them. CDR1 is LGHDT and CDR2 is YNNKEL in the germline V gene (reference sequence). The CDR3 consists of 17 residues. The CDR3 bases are TGTGCCAGCAGCCAAGAAAAGGGGGGAACCTCTGGAAACACCATATATTTT. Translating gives CASSQEKGGTSGNTIYF.

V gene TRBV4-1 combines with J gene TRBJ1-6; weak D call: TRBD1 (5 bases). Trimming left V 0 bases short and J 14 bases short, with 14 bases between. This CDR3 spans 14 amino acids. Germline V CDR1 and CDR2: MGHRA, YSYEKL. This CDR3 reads CASSQDRAGQALHF. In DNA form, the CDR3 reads TGCGCCAGCAGCCAAGATCGGGCAGGGCAAGCCCTCCACTTT.

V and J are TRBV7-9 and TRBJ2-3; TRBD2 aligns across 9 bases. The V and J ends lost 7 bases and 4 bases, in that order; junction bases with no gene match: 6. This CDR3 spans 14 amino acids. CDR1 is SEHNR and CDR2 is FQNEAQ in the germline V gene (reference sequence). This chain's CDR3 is CASKTSGFADTQYF. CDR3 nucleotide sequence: TGTGCCAGCAAAACTAGCGGGTTTGCAGATACGCAGTATTTT.

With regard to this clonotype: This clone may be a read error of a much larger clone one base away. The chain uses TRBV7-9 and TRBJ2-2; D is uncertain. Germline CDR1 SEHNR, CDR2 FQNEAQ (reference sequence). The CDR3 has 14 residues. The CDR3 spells CAGSLSPDTGELFF. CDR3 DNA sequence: TGTGCCGGCAGCTTAAGCCCGGACACCGGGGAGCTGTTTTTT.

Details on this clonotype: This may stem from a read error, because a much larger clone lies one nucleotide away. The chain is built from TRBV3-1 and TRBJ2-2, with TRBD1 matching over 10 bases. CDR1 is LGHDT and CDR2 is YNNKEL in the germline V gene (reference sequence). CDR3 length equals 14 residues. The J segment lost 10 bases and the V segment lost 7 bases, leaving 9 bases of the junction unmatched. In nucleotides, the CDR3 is TGTGCCAGCACCAGGGACAGGGGCGCCGAGGAGCTGTTTTTT. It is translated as CASTRDRGAEELFF.

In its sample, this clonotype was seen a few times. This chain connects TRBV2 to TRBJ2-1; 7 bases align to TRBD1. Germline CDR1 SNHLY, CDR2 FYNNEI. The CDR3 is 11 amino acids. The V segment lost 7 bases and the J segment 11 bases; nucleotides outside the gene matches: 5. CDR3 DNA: TGTGCCAGCACCACAGGGGTTAAGCAGTTCTTC. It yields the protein CASTTGVKQFF.

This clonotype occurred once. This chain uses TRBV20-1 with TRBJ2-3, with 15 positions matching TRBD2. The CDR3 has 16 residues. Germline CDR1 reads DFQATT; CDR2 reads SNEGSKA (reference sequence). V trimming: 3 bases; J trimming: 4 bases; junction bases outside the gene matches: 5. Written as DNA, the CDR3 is TGCAGTGCTAGTTTGGGACTAGCGGGAGGTCCAGATACGCAGTATTTT. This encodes CSASLGLAGGPDTQYF.

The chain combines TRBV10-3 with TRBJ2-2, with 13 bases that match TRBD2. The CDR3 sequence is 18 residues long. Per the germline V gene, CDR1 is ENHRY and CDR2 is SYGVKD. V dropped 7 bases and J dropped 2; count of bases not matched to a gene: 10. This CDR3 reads CAINTRTSGGENTGELFF. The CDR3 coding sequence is TGTGCCATCAACACAAGGACTAGCGGGGGCGAAAACACCGGGGAGCTGTTTTTT.

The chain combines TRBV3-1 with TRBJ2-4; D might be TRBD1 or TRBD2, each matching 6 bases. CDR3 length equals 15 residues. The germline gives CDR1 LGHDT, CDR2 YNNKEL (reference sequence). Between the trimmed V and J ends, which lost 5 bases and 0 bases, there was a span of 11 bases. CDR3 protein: CASSSRGLAKNIQYF. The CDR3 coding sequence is TGTGCCAGCAGCTCCCGGGGGCTAGCCAAAAACATTCAGTACTTC.

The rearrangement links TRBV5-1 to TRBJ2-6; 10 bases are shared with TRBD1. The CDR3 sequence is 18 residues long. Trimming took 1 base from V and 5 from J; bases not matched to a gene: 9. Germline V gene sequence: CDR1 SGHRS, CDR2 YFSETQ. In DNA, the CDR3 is TGCGCCAGCAGCTTGTCGGGACAGGGGATGAGTAGGGCCAACGTCCTGACTTTC. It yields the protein CASSLSGQGMSRANVLTF.

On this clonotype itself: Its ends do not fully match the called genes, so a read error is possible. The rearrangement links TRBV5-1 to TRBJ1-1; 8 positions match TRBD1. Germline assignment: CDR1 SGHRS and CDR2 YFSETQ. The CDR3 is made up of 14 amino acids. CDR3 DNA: TGCACCAGCAGCTCCGACAGGGGTGGAACTGAAGCTTTCTTT. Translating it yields CTSSSDRGGTEAFF.

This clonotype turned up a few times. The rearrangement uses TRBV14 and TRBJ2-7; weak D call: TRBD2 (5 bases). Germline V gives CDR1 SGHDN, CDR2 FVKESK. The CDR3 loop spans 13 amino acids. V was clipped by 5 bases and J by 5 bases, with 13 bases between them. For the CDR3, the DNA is TGTGCCAGCAGCTTACTAGTAAAGAACGAGCAGTACTTC. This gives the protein CASSLLVKNEQYF.

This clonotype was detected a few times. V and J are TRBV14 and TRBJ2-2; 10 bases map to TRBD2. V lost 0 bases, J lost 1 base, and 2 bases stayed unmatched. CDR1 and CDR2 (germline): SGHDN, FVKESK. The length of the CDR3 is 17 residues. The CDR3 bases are TGTGCCAGCAGCCAAGATGGACTAGCGGTGAACACCGGGGAGCTGTTTTTT. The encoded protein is CASSQDGLAVNTGELFF. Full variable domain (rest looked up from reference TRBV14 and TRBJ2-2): EAGVTQFPSHSVIEKGQTVTLRCDPISGHDNLYWYRRVMGKEIKFLLHFVKESKQDESGMPNNRFLAERTGGTYSTLKVQPAELEDSGVYFCASSQDGLAVNTGELFFGEGSRLTVL.

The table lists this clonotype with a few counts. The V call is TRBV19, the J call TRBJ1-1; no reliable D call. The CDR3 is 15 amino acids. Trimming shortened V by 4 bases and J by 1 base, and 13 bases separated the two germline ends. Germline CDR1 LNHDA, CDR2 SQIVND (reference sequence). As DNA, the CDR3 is TGTGCCAGTAGTAATACCGGCAGCGGGAACACTGAAGCTTTCTTT. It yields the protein CASSNTGSGNTEAFF.

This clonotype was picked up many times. CDR3 sequence: CASSLEADRGATEAFF. The CDR3 DNA follows: TGTGCCAGCAGCTTAGAGGCGGACAGGGGCGCCACTGAAGCTTTCTTT. The chain is built from TRBV11-2 and TRBJ1-1; 9 nucleotides match TRBD1. The germline CDR1 and CDR2 sequences are SGHAT and FQNNGV. CDR3 length equals 16 residues. V lost 0 bases, J lost 4 bases, and 6 bases stayed unmatched.

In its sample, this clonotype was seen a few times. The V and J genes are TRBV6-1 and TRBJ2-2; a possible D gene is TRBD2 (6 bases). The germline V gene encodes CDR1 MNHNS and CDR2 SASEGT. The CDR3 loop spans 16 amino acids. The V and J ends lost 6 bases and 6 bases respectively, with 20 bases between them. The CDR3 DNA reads TGTGCCAGCAGCCATGACTTCGGCTCGGGGGCCGGGGAGCTGTTTTTT. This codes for CASSHDFGSGAGELFF.

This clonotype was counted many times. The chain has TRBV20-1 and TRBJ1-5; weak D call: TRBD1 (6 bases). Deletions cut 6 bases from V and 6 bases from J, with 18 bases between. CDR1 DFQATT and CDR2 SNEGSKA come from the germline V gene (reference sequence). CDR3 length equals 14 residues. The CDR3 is CSAQGTSRGQPQHF. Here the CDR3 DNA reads TGCAGTGCCCAAGGGACATCTCGGGGTCAGCCCCAGCATTTT.

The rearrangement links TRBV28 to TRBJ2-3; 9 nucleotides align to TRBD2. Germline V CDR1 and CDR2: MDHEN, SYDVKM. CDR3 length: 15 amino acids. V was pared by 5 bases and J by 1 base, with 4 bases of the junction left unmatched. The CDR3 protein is CASSPGTSRTDTQYF. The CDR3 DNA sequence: TGTGCCAGCAGTCCCGGGACTAGCCGCACAGATACGCAGTATTTT.

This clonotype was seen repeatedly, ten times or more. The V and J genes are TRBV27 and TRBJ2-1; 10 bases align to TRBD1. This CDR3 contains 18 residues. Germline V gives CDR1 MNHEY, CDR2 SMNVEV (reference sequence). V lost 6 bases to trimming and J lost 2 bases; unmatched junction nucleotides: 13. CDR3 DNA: TGTGCCAGCAGCGCCCTAACCCAGACAGGGGGCACCTACAATGAGCAGTTCTTC. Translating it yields CASSALTQTGGTYNEQFF.